Following are 20 T cell receptor beta chains from one sample sequenced in a study of PD-L1 blockade in urothelial cancer. Time point denoted: pretreatment peripheral blood. The data were produced by immunoSEQ multiplex PCR, yet TCRdb's version contains in-frame clones alone and is incomplete. Here the sample spans 98,000 or so clones, around 90% being singletons. Sequences were derived from PBMCs, sampled around atezolizumab (anti-PD-L1) treatment. The receptors were sampled from a man in his sixties with urothelial cancer.

The chain joins TRBV9 to TRBJ2-3, with 8 bases matching TRBD2. The CDR3 spans 14 residues. Germline lookup yields CDR1 SGDLS and CDR2 YYNGEE. V lost 6 bases, J lost 2 bases, and 5 bases stayed unmatched. CDR3 residues: CASTWRGDTDTQYF. The CDR3 coding sequence is TGTGCCAGCACCTGGCGGGGGGACACAGATACGCAGTATTTT.

This chain joins TRBV15 and TRBJ2-3, with D perhaps matching TRBD2 (5 bases). Germline CDR1 and CDR2: LNHNV and YYDKDF (reference sequence). Trimming cost V 1 base and J 3 bases, with 14 bases left between them. CDR3 size: 16 residues. The CDR3 region is CATSRGSSLSTDTQYF. The CDR3 coding sequence is TGTGCCACCAGCAGAGGGTCTAGCCTCAGTACAGATACGCAGTATTTT.

The chain recombines TRBV2 with TRBJ1-2; D not certain. V was shortened by 2 bases and J by 8 bases, with 9 bases between the two germline ends. The V gene's germline CDR1 is SNHLY and CDR2 FYNNEI. This CDR3 is 12 amino acids long. CDR3: CASSEIVVGYTF. The CDR3 DNA reads TGTGCCAGCAGTGAAATTGTAGTAGGCTACACCTTC.

This chain links TRBV27 with TRBJ2-6; D uncertain. The germline V gene encodes CDR1 MNHEY and CDR2 SMNVEV (reference sequence). V gave up 3 bases and J gave up 2 bases, with 2 bases separating them. The CDR3 runs to 13 residues. The CDR3 sequence: CASSFAGANVLTF. In DNA form, the CDR3 reads TGTGCCAGCAGTTTCGCTGGGGCCAACGTCCTGACTTTC.

V gene TRBV5-1 combines with J gene TRBJ2-3; D might be TRBD1 (6 bases). The CDR3 spans 14 residues. In germline, CDR1 is SGHRS, CDR2 YFSETQ. The V end lost 5 bases, the J end lost 3 bases, and 13 bases lay between the germline ends. CDR3 nucleotide sequence: TGCGCCAGCAGGCTACAGGGACCTACAGATACGCAGTATTTT. It encodes CASRLQGPTDTQYF.

The chain uses TRBV6-5 and TRBJ1-3; D uncertain. The CDR3 spans 15 residues. Trimming pared 8 bases from V and 0 bases from J, leaving 14 bases between. CDR1 and CDR2 (germline): MNHEY, SVGAGI. The CDR3 protein is CASQSGSSSGNTIYF. The CDR3 nucleotides are TGTGCCAGCCAGTCGGGGTCCAGCTCTGGAAACACCATATATTTT.

This chain links TRBV10-1 with TRBJ2-1, with D maybe TRBD1 (6 bases). Deletions cut 6 bases from V and 5 bases from J, with 14 bases between. This CDR3 spans 14 amino acids. Germline CDR1 WNHNN, CDR2 SYGVQD (reference sequence). DNA of the CDR3: TGCGCCAGCAGGGGGCAGGGACACGACAATGAGCAGTTCTTC. Amino acids: CASRGQGHDNEQFF.

This chain uses TRBV29-1 with TRBJ2-5, with D perhaps TRBD1 (6 bases). The CDR3 is made up of 14 amino acids. Germline V CDR1 and CDR2: SQVTM, ANQGSEA. Trimming left V 3 bases short and J 1 base short, with 12 bases between. For the CDR3, the DNA is TGCAGCGTTGACCTACAGGGAGTCCAAGAGACCCAGTACTTC. It translates to CSVDLQGVQETQYF.

This rearrangement joins TRBV6-1 to TRBJ1-3, with D perhaps matching TRBD1 (6 bases). The CDR3 runs 18 residues. Germline loops: CDR1 MNHNS, CDR2 SASEGT. V was trimmed by 2 bases and J by 0 bases, leaving 17 bases between them. The CDR3 DNA is TGTGCCAGCAGTGAACTGTCCCTTCAGGGGAGCTCTGGAAACACCATATATTTT. It yields the protein CASSELSLQGSSGNTIYF.

The V and J genes are TRBV7-3 and TRBJ2-2, with 9 bases identical to TRBD1. The CDR3 has 16 residues. V dropped 5 bases and J dropped 7; count of bases not matched to a gene: 11. Germline V gene sequence: CDR1 SGHTA, CDR2 FQGTGA. In DNA form, the CDR3 reads TGTGCCAGCAGCCCCCCGGGGACAGGGATGTACGGGGAGCTGTTTTTT. Protein: CASSPPGTGMYGELFF.

This rearrangement joins TRBV19 to TRBJ1-1; possible D gene TRBD1, 5 bases. Germline lookup yields CDR1 LNHDA and CDR2 SQIVND (reference sequence). V gave up 4 bases and J gave up 6 bases, with 6 bases separating them. CDR3 size: 11 residues. The CDR3 is CASSRGSEAFF. Written as DNA, the CDR3 is TGTGCCAGTAGTAGGGGCTCTGAAGCTTTCTTT.

This CDR3 reads CASSPGTRGEAFF. CDR3 nucleotide sequence: TGTGCCAGCAGCCCAGGGACACGCGGTGAAGCTTTCTTT. The V and J genes are TRBV9 and TRBJ1-1, with D possibly TRBD1 on 6 matching bases. The CDR3 has 13 residues. Trimming took off 4 bases at V and 7 bases at J, with 14 bases between the two ends. CDR1 SGDLS and CDR2 YYNGEE come from the germline V gene.

The chain carries TRBV5-1 and TRBJ2-7; D unresolved. The CDR3 covers 13 residues. Trimming pared 4 bases from V and 0 bases from J, leaving 8 bases between. The germline V gene has CDR1 SGHRS and CDR2 YFSETQ. DNA for the CDR3: TGCGCCAGCAGCGCTCTGAGCTCCTACGAGCAGTACTTC. It specifies CASSALSSYEQYF.

The chain combines TRBV9 with TRBJ2-3, with TRBD2 matching over 7 bases. The CDR3 totals 17 residues. In germline, CDR1 is SGDLS, CDR2 YYNGEE. V shed 1 base, J shed 0 bases, and the junction held 8 bases outside the gene matches. The CDR3 DNA reads TGTGCCAGCAGCGTAATGGCTAGCGGCTCTAGCACAGATACGCAGTATTTT. This encodes CASSVMASGSSTDTQYF.

With respect to this clone: The sample contains more than one DNA sequence encoding this CDR3. The rearrangement links TRBV18 to TRBJ1-4; 7 bases agree with TRBD1. After removal of 3 bases from V and 4 bases from J, the junction contained 2 bases not matched to a gene. CDR1 and CDR2 from the germline V gene are KGHSH and LQKENI. The CDR3 contains 14 residues. The CDR3 loop reads CASSPGTVNEKLFF. CDR3 sequence (DNA): TGTGCCAGCTCACCCGGGACAGTTAATGAAAAACTGTTTTTT.

This clone was seen only once. The genes are TRBV4-1 and TRBJ1-2; D ambiguous. V was pared by 0 bases and J by 7 bases, with 12 bases between. Germline CDR1 MGHRA, CDR2 YSYEKL. The CDR3 runs to 14 residues. CDR3 amino acids: CASSQDTGWSGYTF. The CDR3 DNA reads as TGCGCCAGCAGCCAAGATACGGGGTGGAGTGGCTACACCTTC.

The V and J genes are TRBV7-3 and TRBJ2-4; D is undetermined. This CDR3 has 16 amino acids. Germline loops: CDR1 SGHTA, CDR2 FQGTGA. V lost 4 bases to trimming and J lost 2 bases, with 15 bases between them. The CDR3 is CASSSRVIDSKNIQYF. The CDR3 nucleotides read TGTGCCAGCAGCTCCCGGGTCATCGATTCCAAAAACATTCAGTACTTC.

For the CDR3, the DNA is TGTGCCAGCAGCCACGCGGGACAGGGATCGTCCGAGCAGTACTTC. Its translation: CASSHAGQGSSEQYF. V usage is TRBV28 and J usage is TRBJ2-7; the match to TRBD1 covers 9 bases. V trimming: 6 bases; J trimming: 6 bases; junction bases outside the gene matches: 12. CDR3 length: 15 amino acids. CDR1 and CDR2 from the germline V gene are MDHEN and SYDVKM.

The CDR3 loop reads CASSETGGSGKQYF. The CDR3 bases are TGTGCCAGCAGCGAGACAGGGGGGTCTGGAAAGCAGTACTTC. The chain combines TRBV9 with TRBJ2-7, with 9 bases that match TRBD1. Germline V CDR1 and CDR2: SGDLS, YYNGEE. The CDR3 is 14 amino acids. V lost 3 bases and J lost 8; bases outside the gene matches: 9.

V and J are TRBV2 and TRBJ1-1; 9 positions match TRBD1. The CDR3 has 17 residues. CDR1 and CDR2 from the germline V gene are SNHLY and FYNNEI. Losses at the gene ends were 8 bases for V and 2 bases for J; bases not matched to a gene: 15. In DNA, the CDR3 is TGTGCCAGCTCAGGAGAACAGGGGGCAGCCACAAACACTGAAGCTTTCTTT. Its protein is CASSGEQGAATNTEAFF.